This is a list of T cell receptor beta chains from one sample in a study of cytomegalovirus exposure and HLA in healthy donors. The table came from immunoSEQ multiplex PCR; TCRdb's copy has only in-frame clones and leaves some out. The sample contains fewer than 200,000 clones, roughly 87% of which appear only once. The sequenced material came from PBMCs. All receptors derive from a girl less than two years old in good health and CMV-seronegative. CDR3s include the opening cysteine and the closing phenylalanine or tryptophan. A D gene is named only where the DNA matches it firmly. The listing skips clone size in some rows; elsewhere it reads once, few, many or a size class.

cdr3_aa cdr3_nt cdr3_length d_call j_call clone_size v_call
CASSRQGVNQPQHF TGTGCCAGCAGTAGACAGGGGGTCAATCAGCCCCAGCATTTT 14 TRBD1 TRBJ1-5 - TRBV6-1
CASSAMWGGGYEQFF TGTGCCAGCAGCGCTATGTGGGGCGGGGGGTATGAGCAGTTCTTC 15 TRBD2 TRBJ2-1 - TRBV7-8
CASSVGGGGNTDTQYF TGTGCCAGCAGCGTGGGGGGGGGCGGGAACACAGATACGCAGTATTTT 16 - TRBJ2-3 once TRBV9
CASSLGLAGDEQFF TGCGCCAGCAGCCTAGGACTAGCCGGAGATGAGCAGTTCTTC 14 TRBD2 TRBJ2-1 - TRBV5-1
CASSEYRGNQPQHF TGTGCCAGCAGTGAATATAGAGGCAATCAGCCCCAGCATTTT 14 - TRBJ1-5 - TRBV6-1
CASSQVPRGVSGANVLTF TGCGCCAGCAGCCAAGTCCCCAGGGGGGTGTCTGGGGCCAACGTCCTGACTTTC 18 - TRBJ2-6 - TRBV4-1
CASSFHSILNLDEQFF TGTGCCAGCAGTTTTCACAGCATCCTAAATTTAGATGAGCAGTTCTTC 16 - TRBJ2-1 once TRBV27
CASSQERASGGDEQFF TGCGCCAGCAGCCAAGAGCGGGCTAGCGGGGGGGATGAGCAGTTCTTC 16 TRBD2 TRBJ2-1 - TRBV4-1
CASSISLAGREFQQYF TGTGCCAGTAGTATCTCCCTAGCGGGTAGGGAATTTCAGCAGTACTTC 16 TRBD2 TRBJ2-7 - TRBV19
CAWSVPGWSGGPQHF TGTGCCTGGAGTGTACCAGGGTGGTCCGGCGGGCCCCAGCATTTT 15 - TRBJ1-5 once TRBV30
CATSRGGGGYTF TGTGCCACCAGCAGGGGCGGGGGAGGCTACACCTTC 12 - TRBJ1-2 - TRBV15
CASSQDRITGGTEAFF TGCGCCAGCAGCCAGGATCGGATTACAGGGGGGACTGAAGCTTTCTTT 16 TRBD1 TRBJ1-1 - TRBV4-1
CASSPSRDRESTDTQYF TGTGCCAGCTCACCGTCCCGGGACAGAGAAAGCACAGATACGCAGTATTTT 17 TRBD1 TRBJ2-3 - TRBV18
CASSYTSAGELFF TGTGCCAGCAGCTATACTAGCGCCGGGGAGCTGTTTTTT 13 TRBD2 TRBJ2-2 - TRBV5-4
CAWSSGQGYEKLFF TGTGCCTGGAGTTCGGGACAGGGGTATGAAAAACTGTTTTTT 14 TRBD1 TRBJ1-4 - TRBV30
CATGLPSSYEQYF TGTGCCACTGGACTTCCCTCCTCCTACGAGCAGTACTTC 13 - TRBJ2-7 - TRBV6-6
CATQPTGPSSYNSPLHF TGTGCCACTCAACCCACAGGGCCCAGCTCCTATAATTCACCCCTCCACTTT 17 - TRBJ1-6 - TRBV15
CAWSVAGYQPQHF TGTGCCTGGAGTGTTGCAGGCTATCAGCCCCAGCATTTT 13 - TRBJ1-5 - TRBV30
CASSVGQGRTDTQYF TGTGCCAGCAGCGTGGGACAGGGGAGAACAGATACGCAGTATTTT 15 TRBD1 TRBJ2-3 - TRBV9
CASSRRAGAGELFF TGTGCCAGCAGCCGCAGGGCGGGGGCCGGGGAGCTGTTTTTT 14 TRBD2 TRBJ2-2 - TRBV7-3
CASSQSGLGANVLTF TGTGCCAGCAGCCAGAGCGGGTTGGGGGCCAACGTCCTGACTTTC 15 - TRBJ2-6 - TRBV4-2
CASSLHMTGRNQPQHF TGCGCCAGCAGCCTCCATATGACAGGTCGTAATCAGCCCCAGCATTTT 16 - TRBJ1-5 - TRBV4-1
CAGGDNEQFF TGCGCAGGAGGGGACAATGAGCAGTTCTTC 10 - TRBJ2-1 - TRBV20-1
CASSVGPTSLGNEQFF TGTGCCAGCAGCGTAGGCCCGACTAGTCTTGGCAATGAGCAGTTCTTC 16 - TRBJ2-1 - TRBV9
CASSRRAGAYNEQFF TGTGCCAGCAGCCGGAGGGCGGGGGCCTACAATGAGCAGTTCTTC 15 TRBD2 TRBJ2-1 - TRBV7-8
CASSLLGQGVRETQYF TGTGCCAGCAGCTTGTTGGGACAGGGGGTTCGAGAGACCCAGTACTTC 16 TRBD1 TRBJ2-5 once TRBV5-6
CASSLTDRGRSYNSPLHF TGTGCCAGCAGCCTAACAGACAGGGGGCGCTCCTATAATTCACCCCTCCACTTT 18 TRBD1 TRBJ1-6 - TRBV7-8
CASGNRDNNTQYF TGCGCCAGCGGCAATCGGGACAACAATACGCAGTATTTT 13 - TRBJ2-3 - TRBV4-1